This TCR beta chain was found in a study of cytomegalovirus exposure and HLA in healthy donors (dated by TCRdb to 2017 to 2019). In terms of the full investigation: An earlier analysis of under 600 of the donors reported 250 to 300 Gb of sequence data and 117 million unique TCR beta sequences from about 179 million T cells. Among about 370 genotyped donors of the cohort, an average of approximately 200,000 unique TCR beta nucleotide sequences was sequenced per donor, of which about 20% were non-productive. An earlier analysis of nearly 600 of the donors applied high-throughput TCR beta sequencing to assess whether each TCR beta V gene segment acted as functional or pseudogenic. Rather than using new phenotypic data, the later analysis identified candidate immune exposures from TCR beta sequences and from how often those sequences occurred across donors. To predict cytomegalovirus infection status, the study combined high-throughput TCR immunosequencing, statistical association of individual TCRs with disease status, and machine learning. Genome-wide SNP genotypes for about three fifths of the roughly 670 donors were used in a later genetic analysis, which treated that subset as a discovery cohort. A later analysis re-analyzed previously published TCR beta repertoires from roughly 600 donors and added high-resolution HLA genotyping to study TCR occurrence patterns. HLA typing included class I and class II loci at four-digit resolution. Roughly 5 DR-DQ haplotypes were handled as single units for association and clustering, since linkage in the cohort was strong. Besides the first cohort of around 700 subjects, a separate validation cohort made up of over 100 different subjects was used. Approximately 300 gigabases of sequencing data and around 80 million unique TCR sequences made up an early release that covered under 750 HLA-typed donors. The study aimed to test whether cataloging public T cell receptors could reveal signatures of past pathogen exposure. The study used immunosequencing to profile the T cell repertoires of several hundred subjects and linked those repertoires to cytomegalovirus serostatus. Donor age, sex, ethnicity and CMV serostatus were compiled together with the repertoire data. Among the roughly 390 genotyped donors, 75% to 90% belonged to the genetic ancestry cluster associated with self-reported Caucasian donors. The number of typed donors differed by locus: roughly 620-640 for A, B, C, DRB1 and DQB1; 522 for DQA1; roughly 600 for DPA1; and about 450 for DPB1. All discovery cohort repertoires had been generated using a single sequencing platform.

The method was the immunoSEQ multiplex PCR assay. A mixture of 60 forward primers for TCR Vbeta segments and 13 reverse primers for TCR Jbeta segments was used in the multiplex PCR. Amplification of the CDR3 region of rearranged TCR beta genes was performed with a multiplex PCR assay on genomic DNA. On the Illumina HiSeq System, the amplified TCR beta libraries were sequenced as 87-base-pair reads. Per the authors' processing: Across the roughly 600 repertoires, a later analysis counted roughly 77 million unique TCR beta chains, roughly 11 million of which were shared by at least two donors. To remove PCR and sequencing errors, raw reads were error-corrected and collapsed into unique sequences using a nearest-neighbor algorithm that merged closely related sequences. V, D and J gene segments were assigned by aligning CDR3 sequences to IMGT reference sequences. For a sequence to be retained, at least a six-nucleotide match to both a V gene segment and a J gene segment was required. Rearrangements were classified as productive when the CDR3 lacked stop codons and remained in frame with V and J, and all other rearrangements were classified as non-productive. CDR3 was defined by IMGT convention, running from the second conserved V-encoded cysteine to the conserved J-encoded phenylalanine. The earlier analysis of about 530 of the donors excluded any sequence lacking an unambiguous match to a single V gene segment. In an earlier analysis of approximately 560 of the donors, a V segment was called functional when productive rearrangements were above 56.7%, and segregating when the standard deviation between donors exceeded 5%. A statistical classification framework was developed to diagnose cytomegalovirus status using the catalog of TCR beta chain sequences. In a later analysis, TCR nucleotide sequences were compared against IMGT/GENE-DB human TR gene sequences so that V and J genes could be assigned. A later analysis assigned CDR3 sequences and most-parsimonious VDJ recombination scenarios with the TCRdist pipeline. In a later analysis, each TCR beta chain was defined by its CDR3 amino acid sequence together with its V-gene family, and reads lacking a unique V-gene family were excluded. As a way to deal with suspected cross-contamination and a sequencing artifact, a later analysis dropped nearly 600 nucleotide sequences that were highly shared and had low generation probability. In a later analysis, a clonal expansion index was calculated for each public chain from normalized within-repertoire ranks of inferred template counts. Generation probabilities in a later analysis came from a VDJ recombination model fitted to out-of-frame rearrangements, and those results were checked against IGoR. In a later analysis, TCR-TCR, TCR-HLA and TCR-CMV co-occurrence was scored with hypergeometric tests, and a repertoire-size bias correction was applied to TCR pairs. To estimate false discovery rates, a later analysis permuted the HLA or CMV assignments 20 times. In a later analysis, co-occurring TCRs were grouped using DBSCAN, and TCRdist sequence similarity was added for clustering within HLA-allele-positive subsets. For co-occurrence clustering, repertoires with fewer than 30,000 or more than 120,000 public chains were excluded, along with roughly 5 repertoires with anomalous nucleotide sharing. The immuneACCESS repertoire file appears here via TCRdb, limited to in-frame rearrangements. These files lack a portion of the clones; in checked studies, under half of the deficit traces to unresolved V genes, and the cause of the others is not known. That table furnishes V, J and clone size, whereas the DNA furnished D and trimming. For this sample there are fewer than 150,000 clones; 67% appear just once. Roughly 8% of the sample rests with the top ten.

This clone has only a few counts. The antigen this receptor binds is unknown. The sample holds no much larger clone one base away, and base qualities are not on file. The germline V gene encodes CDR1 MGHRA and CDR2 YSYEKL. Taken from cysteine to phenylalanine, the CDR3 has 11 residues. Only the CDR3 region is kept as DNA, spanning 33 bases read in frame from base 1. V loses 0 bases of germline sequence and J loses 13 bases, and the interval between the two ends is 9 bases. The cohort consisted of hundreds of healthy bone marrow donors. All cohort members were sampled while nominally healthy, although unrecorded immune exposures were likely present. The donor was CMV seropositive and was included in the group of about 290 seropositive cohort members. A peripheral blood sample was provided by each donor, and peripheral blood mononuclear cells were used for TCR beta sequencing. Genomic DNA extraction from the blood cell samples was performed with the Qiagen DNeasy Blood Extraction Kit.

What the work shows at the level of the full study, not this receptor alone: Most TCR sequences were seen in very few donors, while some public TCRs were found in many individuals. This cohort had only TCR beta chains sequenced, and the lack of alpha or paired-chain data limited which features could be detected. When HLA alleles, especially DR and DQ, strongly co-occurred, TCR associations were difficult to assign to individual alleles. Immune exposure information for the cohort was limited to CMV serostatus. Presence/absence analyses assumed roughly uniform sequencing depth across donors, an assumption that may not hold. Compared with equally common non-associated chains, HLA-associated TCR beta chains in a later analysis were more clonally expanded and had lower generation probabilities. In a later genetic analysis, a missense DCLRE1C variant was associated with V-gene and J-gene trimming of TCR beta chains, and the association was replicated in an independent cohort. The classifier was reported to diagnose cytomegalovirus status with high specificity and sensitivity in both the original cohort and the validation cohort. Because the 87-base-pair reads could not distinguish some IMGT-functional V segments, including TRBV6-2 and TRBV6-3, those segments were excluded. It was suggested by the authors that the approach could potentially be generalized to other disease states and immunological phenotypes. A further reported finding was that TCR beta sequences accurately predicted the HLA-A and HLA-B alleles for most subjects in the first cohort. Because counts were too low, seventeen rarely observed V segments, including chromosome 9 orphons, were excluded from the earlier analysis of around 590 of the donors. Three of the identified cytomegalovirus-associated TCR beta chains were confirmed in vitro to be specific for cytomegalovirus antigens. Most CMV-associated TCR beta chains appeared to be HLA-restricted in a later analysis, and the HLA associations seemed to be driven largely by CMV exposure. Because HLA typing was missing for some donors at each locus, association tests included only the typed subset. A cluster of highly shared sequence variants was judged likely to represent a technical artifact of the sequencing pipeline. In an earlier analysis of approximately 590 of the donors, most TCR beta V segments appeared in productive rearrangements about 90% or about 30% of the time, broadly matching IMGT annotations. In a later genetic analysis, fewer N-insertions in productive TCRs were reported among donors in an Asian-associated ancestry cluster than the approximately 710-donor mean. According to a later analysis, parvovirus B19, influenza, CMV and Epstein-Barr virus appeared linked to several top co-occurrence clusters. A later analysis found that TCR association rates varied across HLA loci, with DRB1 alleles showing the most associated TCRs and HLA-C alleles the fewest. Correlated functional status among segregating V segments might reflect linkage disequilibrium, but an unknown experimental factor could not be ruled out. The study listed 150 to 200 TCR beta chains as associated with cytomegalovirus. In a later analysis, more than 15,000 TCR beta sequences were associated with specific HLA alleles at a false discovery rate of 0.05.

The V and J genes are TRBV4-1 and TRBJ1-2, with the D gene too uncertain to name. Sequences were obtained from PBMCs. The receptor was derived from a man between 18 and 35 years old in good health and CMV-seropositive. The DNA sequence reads TGCGCCAGCAGCCAAGATCGGGATCGCACCTTC. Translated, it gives CASSQDRDRTF.